The present T cell receptor (beta chain) was sequenced within a study of T cells in Graves' hyperthyroidism and ophthalmopathy. In the case of this clonotype: Its antigen is as yet unknown.

Study-wide results and caveats: Ophthalmopathy got predicted by the model a median 6.5 months before its onset. In blood, most of the thyroid clonotypes expanded above 0.001 were also present.

Amplification targeted TCR beta CDR3 regions from RNA transcripts. A first-round RT-PCR of the TCR CDR3 used the HTBI primer set. One entry per CDR3 protein results from TCRdb running MiXCR on the multiplex PCR reads. The sample holds around 800,000 distinct CDR3 sequences; about two fifths are singletons and the top ten take more than 7%. Reasons for excluding patients were uncontrolled infection, other autoimmune disease, pregnancy or lactation. The sequence derives from a young man with Graves' hyperthyroidism. The specimen was blood.

The CDR3 nucleotides read TGTGCCAGCAGCCAAGTGGAGGGGGCTGGAAACACCATATATTTT. It specifies CASSQVEGAGNTIYF. The genes are TRBV7-9 and TRBJ1-3, with D perhaps matching TRBD1 (6 bases). Looked up from germline, CDR1 is SEHNR and CDR2 is FQNEAQ (reference sequence). V dropped 5 bases and J dropped 2 bases, with 13 bases sitting between them. The length of the CDR3 is 15 residues.